The 3 T cell receptor beta chains presented below share a single source sample, sequenced in a study of control samples from healthy donors and cancer patients (dated by TCRdb to the early 2020s). Library creation used the immunoSEQ multiplex PCR assay. TCRdb's version of the immuneACCESS table is confined to in-frame rearrangements and falls short of the full clone set. An unresolved V gene accounts for under half of the shortfall where checked; the remainder is of unknown origin. Within this sample are around 48,000 clones, with nearly 95% of them counted one time only. In total, the top ten clones hold 23% of the sample. The sample taken for sequencing was PBMCs. The receptors here all came from a woman aged 50 to 65 with head and neck cancer.

This sequence joins TRBV10-3 and TRBJ1-2, with 8 bases matching TRBD1. J was trimmed by 8 bases and V by 4 bases; bases with no gene match: 9. Germline assignment: CDR1 ENHRY and CDR2 SYGVKD. This CDR3 has 14 amino acids. This CDR3 is CAISAQGEFRGYTF. CDR3 coding DNA: TGTGCCATCAGTGCACAGGGGGAGTTCCGGGGCTACACCTTC.

This sequence joins TRBV28 and TRBJ1-5, with D uncertain. Looked up from germline, CDR1 is MDHEN and CDR2 is SYDVKM. V shed 3 bases and J shed 4 bases, with 13 bases lying between them. The CDR3 has 15 residues. The chain's CDR3 is CASSFIGQVNQPQHF. Here the CDR3 DNA reads TGTGCCAGCAGTTTCATTGGCCAGGTTAATCAGCCCCAGCATTTT.

The J gene is TRBJ2-1, the V gene TRBV5-1; 8 positions agree with TRBD2. The CDR3 contains 14 residues. Germline CDR1 is SGHRS and CDR2 is YFSETQ. The V and J ends lost 4 bases and 10 bases, in that order; junction bases with no gene match: 10. The chain's CDR3 is CASSLGLVGIEQFF. The CDR3 nucleotides read TGCGCCAGCAGCCTGGGACTAGTAGGCATAGAGCAGTTCTTC. The full variable domain, its missing parts supplied by reference TRBV5-1 and TRBJ2-1, is KAGVTQTPRYLIKTRGQQVTLSCSPISGHRSVSWYQQTPGQGLQFLFEYFSETQRNKGNFPGRFSGRQFSNSRSEMNVSTLELGDSALYLCASSLGLVGIEQFFGPGTRLTVL.